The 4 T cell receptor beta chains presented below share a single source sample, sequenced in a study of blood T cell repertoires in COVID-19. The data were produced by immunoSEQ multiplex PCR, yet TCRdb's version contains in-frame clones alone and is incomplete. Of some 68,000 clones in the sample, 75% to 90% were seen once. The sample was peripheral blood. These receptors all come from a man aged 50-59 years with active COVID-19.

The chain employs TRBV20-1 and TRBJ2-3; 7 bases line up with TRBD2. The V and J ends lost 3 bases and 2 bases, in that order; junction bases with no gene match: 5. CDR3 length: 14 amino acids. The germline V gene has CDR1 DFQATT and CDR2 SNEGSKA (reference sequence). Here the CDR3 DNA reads TGCAGTGCTAGTTCTAGCGGAGTCACAGATACGCAGTATTTT. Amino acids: CSASSSGVTDTQYF.

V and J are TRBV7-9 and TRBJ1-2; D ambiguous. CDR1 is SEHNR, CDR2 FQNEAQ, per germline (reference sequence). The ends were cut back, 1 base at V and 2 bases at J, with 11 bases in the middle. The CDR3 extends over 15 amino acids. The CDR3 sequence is CASSLGPDSNYGYTF. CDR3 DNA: TGTGCCAGCAGCTTAGGGCCAGATTCAAACTATGGCTACACCTTC.

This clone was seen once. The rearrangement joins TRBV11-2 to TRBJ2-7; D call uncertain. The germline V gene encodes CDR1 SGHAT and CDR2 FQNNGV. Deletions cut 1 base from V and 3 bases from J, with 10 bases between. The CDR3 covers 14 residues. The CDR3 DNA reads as TGTGCCAGCAGCTTAGTTGAGGCTTACTACGAGCAGTACTTC. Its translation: CASSLVEAYYEQYF.

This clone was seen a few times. The CDR3 DNA reads as TGTGCCAGCAAAGACAGGGGATGGAACACTGAAGCTTTCTTT. Protein product: CASKDRGWNTEAFF. The J gene is TRBJ1-1, the V gene TRBV2; 8 bases fit TRBD1. The V and J ends lost 7 bases and 1 base, in that order; junction bases with no gene match: 5. Germline loops: CDR1 SNHLY, CDR2 FYNNEI. The CDR3 loop spans 14 amino acids.